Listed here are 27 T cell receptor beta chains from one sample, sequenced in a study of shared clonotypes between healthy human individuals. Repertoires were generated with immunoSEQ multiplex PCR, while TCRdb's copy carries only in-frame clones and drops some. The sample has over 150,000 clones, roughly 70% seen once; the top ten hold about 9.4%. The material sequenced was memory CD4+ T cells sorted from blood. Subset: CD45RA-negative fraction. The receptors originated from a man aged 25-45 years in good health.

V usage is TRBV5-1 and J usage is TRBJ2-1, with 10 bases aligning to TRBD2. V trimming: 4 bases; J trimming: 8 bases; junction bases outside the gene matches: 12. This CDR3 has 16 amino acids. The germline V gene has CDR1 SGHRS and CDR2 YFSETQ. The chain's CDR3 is CASSPPLAGMVDEQFF. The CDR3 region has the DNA TGCGCCAGCAGCCCCCCACTAGCGGGAATGGTGGATGAGCAGTTCTTC.

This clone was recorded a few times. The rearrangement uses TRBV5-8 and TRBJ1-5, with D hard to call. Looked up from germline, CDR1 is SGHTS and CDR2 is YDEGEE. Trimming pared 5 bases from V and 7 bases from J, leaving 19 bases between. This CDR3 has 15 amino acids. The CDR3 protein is CASRTFGGIYQPQHF. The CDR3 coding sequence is TGTGCCAGCAGAACGTTTGGAGGGATTTACCAGCCCCAGCATTTT.

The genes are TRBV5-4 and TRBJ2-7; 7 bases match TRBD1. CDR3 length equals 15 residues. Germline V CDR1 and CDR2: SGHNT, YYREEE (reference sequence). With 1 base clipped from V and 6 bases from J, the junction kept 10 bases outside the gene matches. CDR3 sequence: CASSLWGQTRLEQYF. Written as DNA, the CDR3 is TGTGCCAGCAGCTTGTGGGGACAGACCCGACTCGAGCAGTACTTC.

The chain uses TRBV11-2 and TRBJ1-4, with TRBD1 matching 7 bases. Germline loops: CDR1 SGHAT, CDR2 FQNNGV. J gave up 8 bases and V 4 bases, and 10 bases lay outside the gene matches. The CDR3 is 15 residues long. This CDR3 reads CASSSPRTGGEKLFF. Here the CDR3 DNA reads TGTGCCAGCAGCTCCCCCCGGACAGGCGGGGAAAAACTGTTTTTT.

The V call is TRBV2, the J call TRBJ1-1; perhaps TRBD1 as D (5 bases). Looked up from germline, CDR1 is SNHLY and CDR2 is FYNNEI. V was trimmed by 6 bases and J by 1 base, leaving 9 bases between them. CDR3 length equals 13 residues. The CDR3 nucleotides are TGTGCCAGCAGGGAGGGGAGGAACACTGAAGCTTTCTTT. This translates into CASREGRNTEAFF.

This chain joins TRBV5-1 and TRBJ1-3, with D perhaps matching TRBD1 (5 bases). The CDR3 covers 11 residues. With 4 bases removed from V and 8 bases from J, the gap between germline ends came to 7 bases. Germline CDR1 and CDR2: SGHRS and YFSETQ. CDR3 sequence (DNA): TGCGCCAGCAGCCTGGGGGACACCATATATTTT. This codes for CASSLGDTIYF. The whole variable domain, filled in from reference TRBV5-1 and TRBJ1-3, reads KAGVTQTPRYLIKTRGQQVTLSCSPISGHRSVSWYQQTPGQGLQFLFEYFSETQRNKGNFPGRFSGRQFSNSRSEMNVSTLELGDSALYLCASSLGDTIYFGEGSWLTVV.

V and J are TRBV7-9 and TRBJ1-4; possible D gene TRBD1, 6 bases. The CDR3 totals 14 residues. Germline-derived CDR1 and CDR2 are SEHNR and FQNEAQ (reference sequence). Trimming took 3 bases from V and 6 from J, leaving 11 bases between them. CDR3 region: CASSFSRTDEKLFF. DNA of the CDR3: TGTGCCAGCAGCTTTTCACGGACAGATGAAAAACTGTTTTTT.

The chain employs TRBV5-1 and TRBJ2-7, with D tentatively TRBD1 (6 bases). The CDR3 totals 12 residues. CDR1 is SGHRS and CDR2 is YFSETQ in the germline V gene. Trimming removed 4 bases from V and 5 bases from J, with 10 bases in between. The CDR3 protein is CASSIGQNEQYF. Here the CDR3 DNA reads TGCGCCAGCAGCATAGGACAGAACGAGCAGTACTTC.

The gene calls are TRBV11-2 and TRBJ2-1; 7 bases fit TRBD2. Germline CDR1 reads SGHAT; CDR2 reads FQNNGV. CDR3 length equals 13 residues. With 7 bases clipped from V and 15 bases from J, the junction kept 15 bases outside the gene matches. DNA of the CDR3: TGTGCCAGCACGGACATAGCAGCGGGGAAAGGGTTCTTC. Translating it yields CASTDIAAGKGFF.

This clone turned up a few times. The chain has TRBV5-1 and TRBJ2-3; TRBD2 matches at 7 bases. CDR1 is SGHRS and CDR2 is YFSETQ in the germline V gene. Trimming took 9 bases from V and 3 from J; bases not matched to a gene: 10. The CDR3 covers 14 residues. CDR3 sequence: CATRRGGSTDTQYF. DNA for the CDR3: TGCGCCACACGCCGCGGCGGGAGTACAGATACGCAGTATTTT.

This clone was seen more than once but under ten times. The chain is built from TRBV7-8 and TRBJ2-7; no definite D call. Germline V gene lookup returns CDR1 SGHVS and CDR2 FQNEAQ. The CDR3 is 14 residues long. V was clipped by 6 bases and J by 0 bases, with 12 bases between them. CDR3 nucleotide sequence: TGTGCCAGCAGGCTTGCAGGCCTCTCCTACGAGCAGTACTTC. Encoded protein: CASRLAGLSYEQYF. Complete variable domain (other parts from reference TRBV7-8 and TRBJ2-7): GAGVSQSPRYKVAKRGQDVALRCDPISGHVSLFWYQQALGQGPEFLTYFQNEAQLDKSGLPSDRFFAERPEGSVSTLKIQRTQQEDSAVYLCASRLAGLSYEQYFGPGTRLTVT.

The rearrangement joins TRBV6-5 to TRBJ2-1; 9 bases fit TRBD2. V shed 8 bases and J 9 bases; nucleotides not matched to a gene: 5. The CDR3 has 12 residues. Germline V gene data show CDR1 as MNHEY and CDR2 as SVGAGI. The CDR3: CASQILAGEQFF. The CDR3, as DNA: TGTGCCAGCCAAATACTAGCGGGTGAGCAGTTCTTC.

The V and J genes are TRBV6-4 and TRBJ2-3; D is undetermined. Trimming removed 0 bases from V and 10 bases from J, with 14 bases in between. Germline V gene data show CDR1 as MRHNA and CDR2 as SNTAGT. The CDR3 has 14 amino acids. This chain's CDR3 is CASSDSNGVRAQYF. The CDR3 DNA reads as TGTGCCAGCAGTGACTCGAATGGGGTGAGAGCGCAGTATTTT.

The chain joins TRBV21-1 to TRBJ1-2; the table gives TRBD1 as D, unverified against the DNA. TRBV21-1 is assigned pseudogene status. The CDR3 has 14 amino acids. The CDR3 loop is CASSKEGRVYGYTF. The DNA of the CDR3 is TGTGCCAGCAGCAAAGAAGGCAGGGTCTATGGCTACACCTTC.

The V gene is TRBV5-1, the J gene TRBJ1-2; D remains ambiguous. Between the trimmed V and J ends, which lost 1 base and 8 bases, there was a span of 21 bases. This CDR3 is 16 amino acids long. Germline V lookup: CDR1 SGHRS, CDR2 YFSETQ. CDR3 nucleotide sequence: TGCGCCAGCAGCTTGTCTGTGAGAGGACCGGGAGCCGGCTACACCTTC. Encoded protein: CASSLSVRGPGAGYTF.

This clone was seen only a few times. CDR3 amino acids: CASSPAGGTNTGELFF. The DNA of the CDR3 is TGTGCCAGCTCACCCGCCGGGGGTACGAACACCGGGGAGCTGTTTTTT. The V and J genes are TRBV18 and TRBJ2-2; D might be TRBD2 (6 bases). The ends were cut back, 3 bases at V and 0 bases at J, with 11 bases in the middle. The CDR3 is 16 amino acids. Germline CDR1 reads KGHSH; CDR2 reads LQKENI. The whole variable domain, remainder taken from reference TRBV18 and TRBJ2-2, is NAGVMQNPRHLVRRRGQEARLRCSPMKGHSHVYWYRQLPEEGLKFMVYLQKENIIDESGMPKERFSAEFPKEGPSILRIQQVVRGDSAAYFCASSPAGGTNTGELFFGEGSRLTVL.

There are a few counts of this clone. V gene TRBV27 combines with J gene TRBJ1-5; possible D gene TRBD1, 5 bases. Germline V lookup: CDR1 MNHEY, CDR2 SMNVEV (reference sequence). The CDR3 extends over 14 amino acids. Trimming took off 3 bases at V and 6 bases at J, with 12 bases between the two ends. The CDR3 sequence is CASSLWGRGQPQHF. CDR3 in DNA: TGTGCCAGCAGTTTGTGGGGCCGGGGTCAGCCCCAGCATTTT.

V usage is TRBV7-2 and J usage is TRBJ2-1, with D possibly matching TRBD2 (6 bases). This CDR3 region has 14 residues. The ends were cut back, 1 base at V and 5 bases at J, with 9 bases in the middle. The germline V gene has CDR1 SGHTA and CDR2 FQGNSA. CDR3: CASSLGRANNEQFF. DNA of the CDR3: TGTGCCAGCAGCTTAGGGAGGGCCAACAATGAGCAGTTCTTC.

The CDR3 coding sequence is TGTGCCAGCAGCTACGTATCAGATACGCAGTATTTT. Its translation is CASSYVSDTQYF. The chain recombines TRBV11-2 with TRBJ2-3, with D hard to call. Germline lookup yields CDR1 SGHAT and CDR2 FQNNGV. The V end lost 4 bases, the J end lost 4 bases, and 6 bases lay between the germline ends. This CDR3 region has 12 residues. The full variable domain, rest sourced from reference TRBV11-2 and TRBJ2-3, is EAGVAQSPRYKIIEKRQSVAFWCNPISGHATLYWYQQILGQGPKLLIQFQNNGVVDDSQLPKDRFSAERLKGVDSTLKIQPAKLEDSAVYLCASSYVSDTQYFGPGTRLTVL.

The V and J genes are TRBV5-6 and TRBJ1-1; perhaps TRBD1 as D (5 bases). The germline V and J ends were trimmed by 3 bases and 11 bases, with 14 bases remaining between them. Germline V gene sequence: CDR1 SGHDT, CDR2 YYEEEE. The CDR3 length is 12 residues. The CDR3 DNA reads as TGTGCCAGCAGCTCTCTCCAGGGTGCGGCTTTCTTT. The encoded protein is CASSSLQGAAFF.

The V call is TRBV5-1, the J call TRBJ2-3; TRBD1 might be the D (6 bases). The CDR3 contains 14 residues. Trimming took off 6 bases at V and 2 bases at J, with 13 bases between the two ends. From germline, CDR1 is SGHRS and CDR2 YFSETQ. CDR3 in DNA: TGCGCCAGCACCCTGACAGGACACACAGATACGCAGTATTTT. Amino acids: CASTLTGHTDTQYF.

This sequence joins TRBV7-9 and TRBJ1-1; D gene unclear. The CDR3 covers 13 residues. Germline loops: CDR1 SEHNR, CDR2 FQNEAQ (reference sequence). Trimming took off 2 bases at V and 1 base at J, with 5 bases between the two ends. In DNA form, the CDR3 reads TGTGCCAGCAGCTTATCAGAGAACACTGAAGCTTTCTTT. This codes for CASSLSENTEAFF.

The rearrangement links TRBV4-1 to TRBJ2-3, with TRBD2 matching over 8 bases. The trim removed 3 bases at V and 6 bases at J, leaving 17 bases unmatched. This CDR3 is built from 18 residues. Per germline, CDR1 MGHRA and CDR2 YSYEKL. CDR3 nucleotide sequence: TGCGCCAGCAGCCAGTTTCCCAGCGGGACTAGAGTCGGCGATACGCAGTATTTT. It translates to CASSQFPSGTRVGDTQYF.

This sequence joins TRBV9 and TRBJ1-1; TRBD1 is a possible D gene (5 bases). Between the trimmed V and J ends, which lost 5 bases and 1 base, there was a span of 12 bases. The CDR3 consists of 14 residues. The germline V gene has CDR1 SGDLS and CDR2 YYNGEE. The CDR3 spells CASSEIQENTEAFF. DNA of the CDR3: TGTGCCAGCAGTGAAATACAGGAGAACACTGAAGCTTTCTTT.

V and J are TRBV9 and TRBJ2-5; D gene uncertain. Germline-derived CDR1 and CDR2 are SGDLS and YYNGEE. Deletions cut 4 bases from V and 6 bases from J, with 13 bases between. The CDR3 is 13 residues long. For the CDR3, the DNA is TGTGCCAGCAGCCACAGACGGGTCAAGACCCAGTACTTC. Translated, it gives CASSHRRVKTQYF.

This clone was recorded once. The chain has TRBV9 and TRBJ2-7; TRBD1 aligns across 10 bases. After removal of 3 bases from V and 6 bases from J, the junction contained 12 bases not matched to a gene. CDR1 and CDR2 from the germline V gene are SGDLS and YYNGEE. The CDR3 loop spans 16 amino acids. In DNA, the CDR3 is TGTGCCAGCAGCGAGGGACAGGGGCTCTCAACAGGCGAGCAGTACTTC. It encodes CASSEGQGLSTGEQYF.

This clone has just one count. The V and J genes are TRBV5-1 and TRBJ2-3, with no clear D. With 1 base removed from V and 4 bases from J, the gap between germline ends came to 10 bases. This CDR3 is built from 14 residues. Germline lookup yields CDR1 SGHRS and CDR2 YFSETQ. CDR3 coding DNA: TGCGCCAGCAGCTTGCCCGCCTCGGCAGATACGCAGTATTTT. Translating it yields CASSLPASADTQYF.